This is a list of T cell receptor beta chains from one sample in a study of blood T cell repertoires in COVID-19. The repertoire was sequenced with immunoSEQ multiplex PCR; TCRdb's copy has only in-frame clones and lacks some. Of approximately 28,000 clones in the sample, 87% are singletons; the top ten hold less than 6.5%. Sequencing used peripheral blood. Every receptor here comes from a man in his sixties with active COVID-19. Each CDR3 is given with its conserved first and last residue. The D gene is left open where the match is weak. Clone size is given for some rows only: seen once, a few or many times, or a class if the clone is expanded.

d_gene: TRBD2; v_gene: TRBV7-2; j_gene: TRBJ2-7; abundance: -; CDR3aa: CASSLVAAGGSYEQYF; CDR3nt: TGTGCCAGCAGCTTAGTAGCTGCGGGGGGCTCCTACGAGCAGTACTTC
d_gene: TRBD1; v_gene: TRBV19; j_gene: TRBJ1-1; abundance: -; CDR3aa: CASSIGDRGNTEAFF; CDR3nt: TGTGCCAGTAGTATAGGGGACAGGGGAAATACTGAAGCTTTCTTT
d_gene: TRBD1; v_gene: TRBV7-9; j_gene: TRBJ1-1; abundance: -; CDR3aa: CASSLRQGSGTEAFF; CDR3nt: TGTGCCAGCAGCCTGCGACAGGGATCGGGCACTGAAGCTTTCTTT
d_gene: TRBD2; v_gene: TRBV7-9; j_gene: TRBJ2-3; abundance: -; CDR3aa: CASSSRLAGGKSTDTQYF; CDR3nt: TGTGCCAGCAGCTCCAGACTAGCGGGGGGAAAGAGCACAGATACGCAGTATTTT
d_gene: TRBD2; v_gene: TRBV3-1/TRBV3-2; j_gene: TRBJ2-2; abundance: -; CDR3aa: CASSYRVPGGTGELFF; CDR3nt: TGTGCCAGCAGCTATAGGGTACCGGGGGGTACCGGGGAGCTGTTTTTT
d_gene: -; v_gene: TRBV29-1; j_gene: TRBJ2-2; abundance: -; CDR3aa: CSCLEGNTGELFF; CDR3nt: TGCAGCTGCCTGGAGGGTAACACCGGGGAGCTGTTTTTT
d_gene: -; v_gene: TRBV28; j_gene: TRBJ1-3; abundance: -; CDR3aa: CASSTDGISGNTIYF; CDR3nt: TGTGCCAGCAGTACGGACGGGATCTCTGGAAACACCATATATTTT
d_gene: TRBD1; v_gene: TRBV6-5; j_gene: TRBJ1-2; abundance: -; CDR3aa: CASKPSGTGGSGYTF; CDR3nt: TGTGCCAGCAAACCTTCAGGGACAGGGGGCAGTGGCTACACCTTC
d_gene: -; v_gene: TRBV19; j_gene: TRBJ1-5; abundance: once; CDR3aa: CASSSGGQGNQPQHF; CDR3nt: TGTGCCAGTAGTTCCGGGGGGCAAGGAAATCAGCCCCAGCATTTT
d_gene: TRBD1; v_gene: TRBV7-2; j_gene: TRBJ1-4; abundance: -; CDR3aa: CASSLRGPPGNEKLFF; CDR3nt: TGTGCCAGCAGCCTCAGGGGGCCCCCCGGGAATGAAAAACTGTTTTTT
d_gene: TRBD1; v_gene: TRBV12-5; j_gene: TRBJ1-1; abundance: -; CDR3aa: CASGLYRGPAFF; CDR3nt: TGTGCTAGTGGTTTGTACAGGGGGCCGGCTTTCTTT
d_gene: TRBD2; v_gene: TRBV29-1; j_gene: TRBJ2-1; abundance: -; CDR3aa: CSVQEGSGGAQEQFF; CDR3nt: TGCAGCGTTCAGGAGGGTAGCGGGGGGGCTCAGGAGCAGTTCTTC
d_gene: TRBD1; v_gene: TRBV18; j_gene: TRBJ1-1; abundance: -; CDR3aa: CASSPGQDTEAFF; CDR3nt: TGTGCCAGCTCACCGGGACAGGATACTGAAGCTTTCTTT
d_gene: -; v_gene: TRBV7-9; j_gene: TRBJ1-5; abundance: -; CDR3aa: CASSPGGPQHF; CDR3nt: TGTGCCAGCAGCCCCGGCGGGCCCCAGCATTTT
d_gene: -; v_gene: TRBV23-1; j_gene: TRBJ2-5; abundance: -; CDR3aa: CASSQSGPCSETQYF; CDR3nt: TGCGCCAGCAGTCAATCTGGGCCATGCTCAGAGACCCAGTACTTC
d_gene: TRBD1; v_gene: TRBV19; j_gene: TRBJ1-4; abundance: -; CDR3aa: CASSIGTGSEKLFF; CDR3nt: TGTGCCAGTAGTATTGGGACAGGGTCAGAAAAACTGTTTTTT
d_gene: -; v_gene: TRBV3-1/TRBV3-2; j_gene: TRBJ2-3; abundance: -; CDR3aa: CASSGGQFEDTQYF; CDR3nt: TGTGCCAGCAGCGGCGGACAGTTCGAGGATACGCAGTATTTT
d_gene: -; v_gene: TRBV25-1; j_gene: TRBJ1-1; abundance: -; CDR3aa: CASSESLSVNTEAFF; CDR3nt: TGTGCCAGCAGTGAATCTCTCTCGGTGAACACTGAAGCTTTCTTT
d_gene: -; v_gene: TRBV18; j_gene: TRBJ1-3; abundance: -; CDR3aa: CASSPAGRAGNTIYF; CDR3nt: TGTGCCAGCTCACCGGCGGGGAGGGCTGGAAACACCATATATTTT
d_gene: TRBD1; v_gene: TRBV5-1; j_gene: TRBJ1-3; abundance: -; CDR3aa: CASSLGQGPLSGNTIYF; CDR3nt: TGCGCCAGCAGCTTGGGACAGGGCCCGCTCTCTGGAAACACCATATATTTT
d_gene: -; v_gene: TRBV5-1; j_gene: TRBJ2-5; abundance: -; CDR3aa: CASSLVTGRETQYF; CDR3nt: TGCGCCAGCAGCTTGGTAACAGGGAGAGAGACCCAGTACTTC
d_gene: TRBD1; v_gene: TRBV7-3; j_gene: TRBJ2-7; abundance: few; CDR3aa: CASSSPGGQGTYEQYF; CDR3nt: TGTGCCAGCAGCTCCCCCGGCGGACAGGGGACCTACGAGCAGTACTTC
d_gene: TRBD1; v_gene: TRBV5-6; j_gene: TRBJ2-7; abundance: -; CDR3aa: CASSRPGTGPSEQYF; CDR3nt: TGTGCCAGCAGCCGGCCCGGGACAGGCCCATCCGAGCAGTACTTC
d_gene: TRBD2; v_gene: TRBV7-3; j_gene: TRBJ2-1; abundance: -; CDR3aa: CASSHYGGAYEQFF; CDR3nt: TGTGCCAGCAGCCATTACGGGGGGGCCTATGAGCAGTTCTTC
d_gene: -; v_gene: TRBV7-6; j_gene: TRBJ2-1; abundance: -; CDR3aa: CASSLDRGALNPSEQFF; CDR3nt: TGTGCCAGCAGCTTAGACCGGGGGGCCCTAAATCCTAGTGAGCAGTTCTTC
d_gene: -; v_gene: TRBV6-5; j_gene: TRBJ2-7; abundance: -; CDR3aa: CASGQVGYEQYF; CDR3nt: TGTGCCAGCGGGCAGGTGGGCTACGAGCAGTACTTC
d_gene: -; v_gene: TRBV19; j_gene: TRBJ1-1; abundance: -; CDR3aa: CASSIAPGTEAFF; CDR3nt: TGTGCCAGTAGTATCGCTCCGGGGACTGAAGCTTTCTTT
d_gene: -; v_gene: TRBV19; j_gene: TRBJ1-3; abundance: -; CDR3aa: CASSIPAQAGNTIYF; CDR3nt: TGTGCCAGTAGTATCCCCGCCCAGGCTGGAAACACCATATATTTT
d_gene: TRBD1; v_gene: TRBV4-1; j_gene: TRBJ2-1; abundance: -; CDR3aa: CASSPGQVSSYNEQFF; CDR3nt: TGCGCCAGCAGCCCAGGACAGGTGAGCTCCTACAATGAGCAGTTCTTC
d_gene: -; v_gene: TRBV24-1; j_gene: TRBJ2-2; abundance: once; CDR3aa: CATSGSWDTTTGELFF; CDR3nt: TGTGCCACCAGTGGGAGCTGGGACACAACCACCGGGGAGCTGTTTTTT
d_gene: -; v_gene: TRBV5-4; j_gene: TRBJ2-5; abundance: -; CDR3aa: CASSLASQETQYF; CDR3nt: TGTGCCAGCAGCTTGGCCAGCCAAGAGACCCAGTACTTC
d_gene: TRBD1; v_gene: TRBV6-6; j_gene: TRBJ2-7; abundance: -; CDR3aa: CASSQRGPGQYSYEQYF; CDR3nt: TGTGCCAGCAGTCAAAGGGGACCGGGACAGTACTCCTACGAGCAGTACTTC
d_gene: TRBD1; v_gene: TRBV5-1; j_gene: TRBJ1-2; abundance: -; CDR3aa: CASSLAGTVGIYGYTF; CDR3nt: TGCGCCAGCAGCTTGGCTGGGACAGTCGGAATCTATGGCTACACCTTC
d_gene: TRBD2; v_gene: TRBV7-9; j_gene: TRBJ2-1; abundance: once; CDR3aa: CASSWTSAGYEQFF; CDR3nt: TGTGCCAGCAGCTGGACTAGCGCGGGCTATGAGCAGTTCTTC
d_gene: TRBD2; v_gene: TRBV20-1; j_gene: TRBJ2-5; abundance: once; CDR3aa: CSASRTSGYQETQYF; CDR3nt: TGCAGTGCTAGTCGGACTAGCGGATACCAAGAGACCCAGTACTTC
d_gene: -; v_gene: TRBV12-3/TRBV12-4; j_gene: TRBJ1-5; abundance: -; CDR3aa: CASSIQENQPQHF; CDR3nt: TGTGCCAGCAGTATACAGGAAAATCAGCCCCAGCATTTT
d_gene: TRBD1; v_gene: TRBV6-5; j_gene: TRBJ2-5; abundance: -; CDR3aa: CASSYDRGLAETQYF; CDR3nt: TGTGCCAGCAGTTATGACAGGGGATTGGCGGAGACCCAGTACTTC